Sequencing of this T cell receptor beta chain was carried out in a study of blood T cell repertoires in COVID-19 (dated by TCRdb to about 2020). About the full investigation: Collaborator samples came from the United States, Italy and Spain and covered acute and convalescent phases of COVID-19. The dataset comprised deeply sampled blood TCRbeta repertoires from subjects exposed to, actively infected with, or recovered from COVID-19. Sample metadata almost always included a de-identified subject ID, COVID-19 status, age in years and sex. Where available, HLA class I and class II types were taken from metadata supplied by the sample provider and were not determined by assay-based typing. Samples were obtained from the ongoing ImmuneRACE study (first 160 participants) and from over 1,000 subjects provided by 6 global collaborators. A freely available public database, intended as a resource for researchers studying the immune response to SARS-CoV-2, is where the repertoires were released. The prospective study material was composed of cDNA or gDNA derived from T cells, B-cell-depleted T cells, or PBMCs. Paper-wide results and their limitations: How much clinical and demographic metadata was included differed by source and by participant, and the metadata was provided uncurated.

TCRbeta CDR3 regions were amplified from genomic DNA using the immunoSEQ Assay, a bias-controlled multiplex PCR. In the original analysis: The number of nucleated cells in each sample was estimated from the amplification of reference gene primers within the assay. To quantify the absolute abundance of each unique TCRbeta CDR3 rearrangement, sequence reads were collapsed and filtered. For each sample, productive Simpson clonality was calculated as the square root of Simpson's diversity index across productive rearrangements. TCRdb took this table from immuneACCESS and kept in-frame rearrangements with V and J called. Such tables lack part of the clones; where checked against another copy, unresolved V genes explain under half of the gap, and the rest is unexplained. V, J and clone size were drawn from that table, and D and trimming were deduced from the DNA. The sample table lists about 120,000 clones, around 87% of them with a count of one. The ten largest account for 25% to 35% of the sample.

The collaborating institutions used their own protocols to collect whole blood in K2EDTA tubes. Collaborator samples were shipped for TCRbeta analysis as frozen whole blood, isolated PBMCs, or DNA extracted from either sample type. This clone was seen only a few times. What this receptor recognizes is not known. No base-level quality is on record; no much larger clone is a single base apart. This TCR came from a woman aged 70-85 years with acute or convalescent COVID-19. The specimen was peripheral blood.

The CDR3 reads as follows: CASSLEGAYNQPQHF. In nucleotides, the sequence is TGTGCCAGCAGCTTGGAAGGGGCATACAATCAGCCCCAGCATTTT. This chain is built from TRBV5-8 and TRBJ1-5; TRBD1 is perhaps the D gene, given 5 matching bases. Inclusive of the bounding cysteine and phenylalanine, the CDR3 is 15 residues long. Only the CDR3 part of the read is kept: 45 bases, read in frame from the first base. The CDR1 and CDR2 encoded by the germline V gene are SGHTS and YDEGEE. V gives up 0 bases and J gives up 3 bases, and the segment between their germline ends measures 10 bases.